A selection of T cell receptor beta chains follows, all from one sample in a study of shared T cell receptors in the human thymus. Data came from immunoSEQ multiplex PCR; TCRdb stores just in-frame clones and leaves some out. The sample holds hundreds of thousands of clones, roughly 90% seen once. These data were also filed under a second study, of human thymus T cells.

The sample comprised thymocytes. The source is a boy younger than two with a congenital heart defect. The conserved cysteine and the conserved F or W are not part of the CDR3 here.

v_gene	j_gene	CDR3aa
TRBV10-1	TRBJ2-4	ASSELRTGKNIQY
TRBV5-1	TRBJ2-3	ASSSLPPPLTDTQY
TRBV5-4	TRBJ2-7	ASSPSTGSHEQY
TRBV27	TRBJ2-7	ASSAGGQGAGYEQY
TRBV13	TRBJ2-2	ASITRGNSNTGELF
TRBV29-1	TRBJ2-2	SVDSLARGSLNTGELF
TRBV29-1	TRBJ1-1	SVAIQGPSTEAF
TRBV4-2	TRBJ2-5	ASSPRGPSGREETQY
TRBV28	TRBJ1-4	ASRSLGLWGQGADEKLF
TRBV15	TRBJ2-4	ATSRERTSGKNIQY
TRBV7-3	TRBJ2-1	ASSLIGTSYNEQF
TRBV27	TRBJ2-5	ASSLSLRGRETQY
TRBV27	TRBJ1-5	ASSLGAHQPQH
TRBV6-1	TRBJ2-7	ASRTRQGALYEQY
TRBV28	TRBJ1-1	ASSFPDRGPNTEAF
TRBV25-1	TRBJ2-4	ASSDGVGVAKNIQY